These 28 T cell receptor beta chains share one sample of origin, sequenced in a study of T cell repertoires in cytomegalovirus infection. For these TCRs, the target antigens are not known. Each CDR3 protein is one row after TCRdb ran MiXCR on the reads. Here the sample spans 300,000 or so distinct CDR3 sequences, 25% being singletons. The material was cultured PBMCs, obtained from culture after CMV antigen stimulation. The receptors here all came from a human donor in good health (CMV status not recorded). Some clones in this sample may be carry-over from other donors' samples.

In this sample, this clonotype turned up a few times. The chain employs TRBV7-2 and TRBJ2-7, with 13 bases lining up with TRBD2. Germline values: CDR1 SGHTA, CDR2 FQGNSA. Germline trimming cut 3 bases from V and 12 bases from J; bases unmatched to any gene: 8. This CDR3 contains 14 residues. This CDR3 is CASSFVGLAGTLYF. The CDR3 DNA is TGTGCCAGCAGCTTTGTGGGACTAGCGGGAACGCTGTACTTC.

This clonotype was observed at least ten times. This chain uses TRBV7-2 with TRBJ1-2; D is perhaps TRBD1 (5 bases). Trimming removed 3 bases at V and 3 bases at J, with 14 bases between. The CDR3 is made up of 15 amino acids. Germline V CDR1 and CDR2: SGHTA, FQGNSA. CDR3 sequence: CASSFDTLRDYGYTF. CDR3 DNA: TGTGCCAGCAGCTTTGACACACTCAGGGACTATGGCTACACCTTC.

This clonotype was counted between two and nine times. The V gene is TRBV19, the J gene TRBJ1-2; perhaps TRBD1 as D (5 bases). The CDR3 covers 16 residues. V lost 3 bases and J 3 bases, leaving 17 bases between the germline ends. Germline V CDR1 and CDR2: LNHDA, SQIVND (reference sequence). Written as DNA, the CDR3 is TGTGCCAGTAGTATTAGCGATACAGGCCCCTACTATGGCTACACCTTC. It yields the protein CASSISDTGPYYGYTF.

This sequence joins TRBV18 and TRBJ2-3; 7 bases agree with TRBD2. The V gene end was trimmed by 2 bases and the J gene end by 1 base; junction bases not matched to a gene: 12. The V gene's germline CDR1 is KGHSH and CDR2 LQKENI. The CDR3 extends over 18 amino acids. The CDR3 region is CASSPVQREWLGTDTQYF. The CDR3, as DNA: TGTGCCAGCTCACCAGTCCAGCGGGAATGGCTAGGCACAGATACGCAGTATTTT.

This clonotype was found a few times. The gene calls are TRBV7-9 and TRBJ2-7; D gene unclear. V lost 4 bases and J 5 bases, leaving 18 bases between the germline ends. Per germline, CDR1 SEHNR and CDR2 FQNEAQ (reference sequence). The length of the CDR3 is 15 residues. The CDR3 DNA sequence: TGTGCCAGCAGCTCCCTCCCCGGTGGGATAGACGAGCAGTACTTC. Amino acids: CASSSLPGGIDEQYF.

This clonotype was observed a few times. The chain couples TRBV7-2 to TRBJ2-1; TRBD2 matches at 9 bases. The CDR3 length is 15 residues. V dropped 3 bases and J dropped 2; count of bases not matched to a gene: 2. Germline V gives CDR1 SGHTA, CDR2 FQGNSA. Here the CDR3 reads CASSFASGTYNEQFF. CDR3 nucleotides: TGTGCCAGCAGCTTTGCTAGCGGGACCTACAATGAGCAGTTCTTC.

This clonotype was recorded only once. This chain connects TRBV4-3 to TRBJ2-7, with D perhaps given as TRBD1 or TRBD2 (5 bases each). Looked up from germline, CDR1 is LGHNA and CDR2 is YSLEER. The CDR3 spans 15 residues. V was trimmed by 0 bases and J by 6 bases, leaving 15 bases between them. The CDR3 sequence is CASSQEAQGVGEQYF. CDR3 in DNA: TGCGCCAGCAGCCAAGAGGCGCAGGGAGTTGGCGAGCAGTACTTC.

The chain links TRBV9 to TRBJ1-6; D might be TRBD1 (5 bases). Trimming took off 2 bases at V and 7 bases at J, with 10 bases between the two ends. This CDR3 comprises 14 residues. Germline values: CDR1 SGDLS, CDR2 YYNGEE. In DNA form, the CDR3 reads TGTGCCAGCAGCGTCAGGGTTTGGAATTCACCCCTCCACTTT. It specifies CASSVRVWNSPLHF. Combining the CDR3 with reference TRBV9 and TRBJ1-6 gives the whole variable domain DSGVTQTPKHLITATGQRVTLRCSPRSGDLSVYWYQQSLDQGLQFLIQYYNGEERAKGNILERFSAQQFPDLHSELNLSSLELGDSALYFCASSVRVWNSPLHFGNGTRLTVT.

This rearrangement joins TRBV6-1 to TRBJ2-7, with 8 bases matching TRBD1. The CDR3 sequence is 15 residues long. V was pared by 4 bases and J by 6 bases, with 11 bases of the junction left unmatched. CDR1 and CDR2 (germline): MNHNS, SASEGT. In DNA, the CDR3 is TGTGCCAGCAGTGGTGGACAGGGCCCTTTTTCCGAGCAGTACGTC. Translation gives CASSGGQGPFSEQYV.

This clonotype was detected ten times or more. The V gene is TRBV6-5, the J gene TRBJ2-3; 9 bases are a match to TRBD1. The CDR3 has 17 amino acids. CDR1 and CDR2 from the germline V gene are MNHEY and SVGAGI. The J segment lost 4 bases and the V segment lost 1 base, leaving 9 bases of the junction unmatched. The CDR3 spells CASSYYTVGQGPDTQYF. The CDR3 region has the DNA TGTGCCAGCAGTTACTATACTGTGGGACAGGGCCCAGATACGCAGTATTTT.

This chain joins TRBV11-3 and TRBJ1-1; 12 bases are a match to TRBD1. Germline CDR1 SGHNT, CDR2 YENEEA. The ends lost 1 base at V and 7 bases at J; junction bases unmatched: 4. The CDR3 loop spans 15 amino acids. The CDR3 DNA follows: TGTGCCAGCAGCTTAGGCGGGACAGGGGGCGTTGAAGCTTTCTTT. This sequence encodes CASSLGGTGGVEAFF.

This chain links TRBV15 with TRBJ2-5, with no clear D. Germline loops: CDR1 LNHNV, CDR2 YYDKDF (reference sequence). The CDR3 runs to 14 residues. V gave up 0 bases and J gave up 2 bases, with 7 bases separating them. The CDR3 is CATSRDLNQETQYF. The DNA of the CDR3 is TGTGCCACCAGCAGAGATCTGAATCAAGAGACCCAGTACTTC.

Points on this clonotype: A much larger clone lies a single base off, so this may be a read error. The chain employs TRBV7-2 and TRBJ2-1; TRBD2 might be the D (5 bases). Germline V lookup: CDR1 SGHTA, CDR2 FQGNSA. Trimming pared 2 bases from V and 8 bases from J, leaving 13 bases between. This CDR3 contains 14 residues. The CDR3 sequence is CASSLFWGADEQFF. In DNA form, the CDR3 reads TGTGCCAGCAGCTTATTTTGGGGAGCAGATGAGCAGTTCTTC.

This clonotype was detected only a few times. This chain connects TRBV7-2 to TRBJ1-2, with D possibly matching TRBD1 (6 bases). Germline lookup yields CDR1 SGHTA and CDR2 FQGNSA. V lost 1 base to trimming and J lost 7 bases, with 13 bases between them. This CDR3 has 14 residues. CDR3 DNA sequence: TGTGCCAGCAGCTTAGACGGGGCAGGGGTTGGCTACACCTTC. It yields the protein CASSLDGAGVGYTF.

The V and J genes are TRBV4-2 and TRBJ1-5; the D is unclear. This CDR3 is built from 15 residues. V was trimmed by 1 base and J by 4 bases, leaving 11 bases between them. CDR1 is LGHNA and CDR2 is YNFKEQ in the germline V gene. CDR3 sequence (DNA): TGTGCCAGCAGCCAAGCTAGGAGGGAAAATCAGCCCCAGCATTTT. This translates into CASSQARRENQPQHF.

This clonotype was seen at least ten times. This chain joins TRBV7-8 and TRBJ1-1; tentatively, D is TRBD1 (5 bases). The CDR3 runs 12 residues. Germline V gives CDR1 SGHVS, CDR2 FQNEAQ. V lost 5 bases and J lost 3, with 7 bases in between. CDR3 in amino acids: CASSLTDTEAFF. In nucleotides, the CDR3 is TGTGCCAGCAGCCTGACAGACACTGAAGCTTTCTTT.

Here the CDR3 DNA reads TGTGCCAGTAGTATAGACGGACTAGCGGGCCCTTATACGCAGTATTTT. Encoded protein: CASSIDGLAGPYTQYF. The V gene is TRBV19, the J gene TRBJ2-3; 11 bases are a match to TRBD2. CDR1 and CDR2 from the germline V gene are LNHDA and SQIVND (reference sequence). V lost 0 bases to trimming and J lost 7 bases; unmatched junction nucleotides: 6. This CDR3 comprises 16 residues.

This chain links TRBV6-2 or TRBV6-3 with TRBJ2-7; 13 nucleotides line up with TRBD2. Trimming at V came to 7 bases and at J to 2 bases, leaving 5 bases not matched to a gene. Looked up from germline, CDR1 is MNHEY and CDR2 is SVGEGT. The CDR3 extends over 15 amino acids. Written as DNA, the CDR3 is TGTGCCAGCACCTTGGGACTAGCGGGGACCTACGAGCAGTACGTC. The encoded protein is CASTLGLAGTYEQYV.

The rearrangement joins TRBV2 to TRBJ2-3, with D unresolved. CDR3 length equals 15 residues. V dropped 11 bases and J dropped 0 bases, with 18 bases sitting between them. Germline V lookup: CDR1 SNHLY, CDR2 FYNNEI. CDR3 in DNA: TGTGCCCTAGTGACCTGGAAAACTAGCACAGATACGCAGTATTTT. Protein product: CALVTWKTSTDTQYF.

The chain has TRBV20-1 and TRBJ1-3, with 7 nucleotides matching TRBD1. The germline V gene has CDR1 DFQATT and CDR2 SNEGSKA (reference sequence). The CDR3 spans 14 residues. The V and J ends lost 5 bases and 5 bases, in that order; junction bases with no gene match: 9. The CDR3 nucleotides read TGCAGTGCTCCCGGACAGGCTGGGCGAAACACCATATATTTT. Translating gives CSAPGQAGRNTIYF.

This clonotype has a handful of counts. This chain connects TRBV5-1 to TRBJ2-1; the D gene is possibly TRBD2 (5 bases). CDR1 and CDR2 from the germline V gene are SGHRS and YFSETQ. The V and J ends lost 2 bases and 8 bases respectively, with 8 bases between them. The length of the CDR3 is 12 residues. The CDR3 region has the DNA TGCGCCAGCAGCTTCACTAGACATGAGCAGTTCTTC. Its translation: CASSFTRHEQFF.

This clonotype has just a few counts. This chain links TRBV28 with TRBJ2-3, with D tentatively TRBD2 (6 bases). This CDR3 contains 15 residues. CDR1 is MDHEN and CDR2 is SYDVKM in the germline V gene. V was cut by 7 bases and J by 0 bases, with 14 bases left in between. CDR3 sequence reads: CASTLSGASTDTQYF. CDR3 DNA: TGTGCCAGCACCCTTAGCGGAGCTAGCACAGATACGCAGTATTTT.

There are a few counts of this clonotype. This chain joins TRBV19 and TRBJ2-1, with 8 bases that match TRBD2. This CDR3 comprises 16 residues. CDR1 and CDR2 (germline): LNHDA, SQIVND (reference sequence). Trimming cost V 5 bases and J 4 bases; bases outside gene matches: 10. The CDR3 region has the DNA TGTGCCAGTAGTCCTGGAGCGGGAGTTTTGTACAATGAGCAGTTCTTC. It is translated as CASSPGAGVLYNEQFF.

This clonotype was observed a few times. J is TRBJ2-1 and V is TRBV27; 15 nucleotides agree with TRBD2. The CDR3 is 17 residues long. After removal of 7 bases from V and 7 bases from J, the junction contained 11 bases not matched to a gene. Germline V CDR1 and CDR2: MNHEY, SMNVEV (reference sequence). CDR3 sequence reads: CASTFSGTSGRRNEQFF. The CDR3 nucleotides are TGTGCCAGCACCTTCTCAGGGACTAGCGGGAGGAGGAATGAGCAGTTCTTC.

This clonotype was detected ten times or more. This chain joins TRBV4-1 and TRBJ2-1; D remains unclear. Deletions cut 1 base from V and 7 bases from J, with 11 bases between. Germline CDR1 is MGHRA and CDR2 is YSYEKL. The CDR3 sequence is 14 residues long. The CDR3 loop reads CASSQVGRSNEQFF. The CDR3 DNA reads TGCGCCAGCAGCCAAGTAGGAAGGTCGAATGAGCAGTTCTTC.

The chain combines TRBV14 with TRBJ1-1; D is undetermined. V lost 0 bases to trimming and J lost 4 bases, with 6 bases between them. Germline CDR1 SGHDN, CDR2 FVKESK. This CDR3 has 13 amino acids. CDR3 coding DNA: TGTGCCAGCAGCCAAGAAGTTCCCACTGAAGCTTTCTTT. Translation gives CASSQEVPTEAFF.

The CDR3 bases are TGTGCCAGCAGCCCAACACCCTCTGGGACAGGTGAGCAGTACTTC. Translation gives CASSPTPSGTGEQYF. The chain uses TRBV7-9 and TRBJ2-7, with 8 nucleotides matching TRBD1. Trimming took 5 bases from V and 7 from J; bases not matched to a gene: 13. The CDR3 spans 15 residues. Germline CDR1 and CDR2: SEHNR and FQNEAQ (reference sequence).

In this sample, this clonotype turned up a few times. The CDR3 loop reads CASSYPSKPSGGVGSYNEQFF. The CDR3 nucleotides read TGTGCCAGCAGTTACCCTTCCAAACCAAGCGGGGGTGTGGGGTCCTACAATGAGCAGTTCTTC. This sequence joins TRBV6-2 or TRBV6-3 and TRBJ2-1, with 8 bases that match TRBD2. V gave up 2 bases and J gave up 1 base; unmatched junction bases: 19. The germline CDR1 and CDR2 sequences are MNHEY and SVGEGT. The CDR3 has 21 residues.